The 11 T cell receptor beta chains below were found in one sample sequenced in a study of blood T cell repertoires in COVID-19. Clones were read by immunoSEQ multiplex PCR, and TCRdb kept only the in-frame ones, dropping some. The data show 130,000 or so clones, with approximately 83% seen just once and more than 8.5% held by the top ten. Sequencing used PBMCs or T cells enriched from blood (not recorded which). The receptors were sampled from a man in his fifties who had recovered from COVID-19.

The CDR3 DNA is TGTGCCAGCAGTAGGACGGGGATATATGGCTACACCTTC. Translating it yields CASSRTGIYGYTF. The rearrangement uses TRBV6-5 and TRBJ1-2; D remains ambiguous. This CDR3 has 13 residues. Germline CDR1 is MNHEY and CDR2 is SVGAGI. Trimming pared 5 bases from V and 5 bases from J, leaving 12 bases between.

V is TRBV27 and J is TRBJ2-2, with a tentative D call TRBD1 (6 bases). The CDR3 is 16 amino acids. Germline V gene data show CDR1 as MNHEY and CDR2 as SMNVEV (reference sequence). With 3 bases removed from V and 4 bases from J, the gap between germline ends came to 15 bases. For the CDR3, the DNA is TGTGCCAGCAGTTTCGGCAGGGGCTCGGGCACCGGGGAGCTGTTTTTT. Its protein product is CASSFGRGSGTGELFF.

The chain uses TRBV29-1 and TRBJ1-5; 8 nucleotides align to TRBD1. Germline-derived CDR1 and CDR2 are SQVTM and ANQGSEA. The CDR3 is 13 amino acids. V shed 4 bases, J shed 6 bases, and the junction held 5 bases outside the gene matches. This CDR3 reads CSVAAGGGQPQHF. The CDR3 DNA sequence: TGCAGCGTTGCCGCAGGGGGCGGTCAGCCCCAGCATTTT.

The chain recombines TRBV10-2 with TRBJ2-7; 7 bases match TRBD2. Looked up from germline, CDR1 is WSHSY and CDR2 is SAAADI. The CDR3 contains 13 residues. V lost 2 bases to trimming and J lost 7 bases; unmatched junction nucleotides: 5. The CDR3 sequence: CASSEVSAGEQYF. The CDR3 nucleotides read TGCGCCAGCAGTGAGGTGTCAGCGGGAGAGCAGTACTTC.

This chain joins TRBV28 and TRBJ2-3; 9 bases match TRBD2. V shed 5 bases and J 2 bases; nucleotides not matched to a gene: 5. Germline V gives CDR1 MDHEN, CDR2 SYDVKM. This CDR3 region has 15 residues. This CDR3 reads CASSPSGVTTDTQYF. The CDR3 coding sequence is TGTGCCAGCAGTCCTAGCGGGGTGACCACAGATACGCAGTATTTT.

This rearrangement joins TRBV11-2 to TRBJ2-1; 7 nucleotides line up with TRBD2. CDR1 and CDR2 (germline): SGHAT, FQNNGV. The trim removed 6 bases at V and 0 bases at J, leaving 8 bases unmatched. The CDR3 has 16 residues. CDR3 in amino acids: CASSLTSLSSYNEQFF. CDR3 nucleotide sequence: TGTGCCAGCAGTCTGACTAGCTTAAGCTCCTACAATGAGCAGTTCTTC.

This rearrangement joins TRBV25-1 to TRBJ1-4; D is possibly TRBD1 (5 bases). This CDR3 has 14 amino acids. V lost 5 bases and J lost 2, with 9 bases in between. Per germline, CDR1 MGHDK and CDR2 SYGVNS. CDR3 DNA sequence: TGTGCCAGCAGTTTTAGGGGTACTAATGAAAAACTGTTTTTT. Its translation: CASSFRGTNEKLFF.

The DNA for the CDR3 is TGTGCCAGCAGCGTCCCCTTAGCGGGGGGCCCAGATACGCAGTATTTT. Its translation: CASSVPLAGGPDTQYF. This sequence joins TRBV9 and TRBJ2-3; 10 bases map to TRBD2. CDR1 is SGDLS and CDR2 is YYNGEE in the germline V gene. V lost 2 bases and J lost 4; bases outside the gene matches: 7. The CDR3 runs 16 residues.

This chain uses TRBV1 with TRBJ2-2; the table calls TRBD2, which could not be checked here. TRBV1 is recorded as a pseudogene. CDR3 size: 17 residues. Here the CDR3 DNA reads TGCACCAGCAGCCCGCAGGGTGAAGCGGGGCCTACCGGGGAGCTGTTTTTT. Translated, it gives CTSSPQGEAGPTGELFF.

The CDR3 DNA is TGTGCCAGCAGTGACAGCTATGGCTACACCTTC. This sequence encodes CASSDSYGYTF. The chain has TRBV6-1 and TRBJ1-2; D gene unclear. The CDR3 runs 11 residues. V was trimmed by 3 bases and J by 4 bases, leaving 3 bases between them. Germline CDR1 is MNHNS and CDR2 is SASEGT.

V is TRBV29-1 and J is TRBJ2-1; 11 positions agree with TRBD1. J lost 4 bases, V lost 7 bases, and 3 bases had no gene match. CDR3 length: 13 amino acids. CDR1 is SQVTM and CDR2 is ANQGSEA in the germline V gene. The CDR3 region is CSAGDRGYNEQFF. The CDR3 coding sequence is TGCAGCGCTGGGGACAGGGGGTACAATGAGCAGTTCTTC.